This T cell receptor beta chain comes out of a study of shared clonotypes between healthy human individuals. Study details: Every donor yielded three CD4 naive, three CD4 memory, two CD8 naive and one CD8 memory plate. Whole-study findings and limits: Generally, estimated richness proved larger in naive subsets than it did in memory subsets. Represented genetic and exposure-history diversity was restricted by having few donors.

Assay: immunoSEQ multiplex PCR; the TCRdb copy retains only in-frame clones and omits some. Among around 2,000,000 clones, roughly 96% were seen once, and the ten largest hold 0.1% to 0.15%. Notes on this clone: The antigen remains unidentified.

Germline loops: CDR1 SGHNT, CDR2 YENEEA. The junction had 7 bases not matched to a gene; V was cut back by 6 bases and J by 5 bases. There are 13 residues in the CDR3. The sequenced sample consisted of naive CD4+ T cells sorted from blood. The subset is: CD45RA+ positively selected. The J gene is TRBJ2-7, the V gene TRBV11-3, with 7 bases identical to TRBD1. The receptor was isolated from a young man in good health. CDR3 in amino acids: CASSLDRDHEQYF. The CDR3 DNA reads as TGTGCCAGCAGTCTCGACAGGGACCACGAGCAGTACTTC.